Each of the 16 T cell receptor beta chains below was sequenced from the same sample in a study of blood T cell repertoires in COVID-19 (TCRdb year 2020). The protocol used for the library was the immunoSEQ multiplex PCR assay. Sourced from immuneACCESS, this table was stored by TCRdb with only in-frame sequences that have V and J called. A share of the clones is absent; for the studies checked, an unresolved V gene accounts for under half, and the remainder has no known explanation. For this sample the table gives 250,000 to 300,000 clones, of which 80% to 90% were detected only once. Clones ranked in the top ten supply under 2.5% of the sample. Material for sequencing was PBMCs or T cells enriched from blood (not recorded which). These receptors were collected from a woman aged 45-65 years who had recovered from COVID-19.

V and J are TRBV19 and TRBJ2-2; tentative D call: TRBD1 (6 bases). Germline V gives CDR1 LNHDA, CDR2 SQIVND (reference sequence). The V end was cut by 3 bases, the J end by 7 bases, with 18 bases between. CDR3 length: 16 amino acids. The CDR3 spells CASSIPADRTNGELFF. The CDR3 DNA reads as TGTGCCAGTAGTATCCCCGCGGACAGAACGAACGGGGAGCTGTTTTTT.

The chain recombines TRBV28 with TRBJ2-1; 9 bases line up with TRBD1. The CDR3 spans 13 residues. J was trimmed by 8 bases and V by 6 bases; bases with no gene match: 5. Germline values: CDR1 MDHEN, CDR2 SYDVKM. In DNA, the CDR3 is TGTGCCAGCAGGCGAACAGGGGGCGATGAGCAGTTCTTC. This codes for CASRRTGGDEQFF.

The chain employs TRBV29-1 and TRBJ1-3; 8 bases map to TRBD1. CDR3 size: 13 residues. The J segment lost 3 bases and the V segment lost 6 bases, leaving 4 bases of the junction unmatched. Germline V gene data show CDR1 as SQVTM and CDR2 as ANQGSEA. The CDR3 spells CSVETGVGNTIYF. As DNA, the CDR3 is TGCAGCGTGGAGACAGGGGTTGGAAACACCATATATTTT.

The chain combines TRBV15 with TRBJ1-1; D might be TRBD1 (5 bases). Germline V gene lookup returns CDR1 LNHNV and CDR2 YYDKDF (reference sequence). With 5 bases removed from V and 1 base from J, the gap between germline ends came to 11 bases. CDR3 length: 14 amino acids. CDR3: CATSQGQPNTEAFF. Written as DNA, the CDR3 is TGTGCCACCAGCCAAGGACAACCGAACACTGAAGCTTTCTTT.

This clone was counted a single time. The V and J genes are TRBV20-1 and TRBJ2-2; TRBD2 agrees at 11 bases. This CDR3 has 15 residues. Germline CDR1 reads DFQATT; CDR2 reads SNEGSKA (reference sequence). V lost 3 bases to trimming and J lost 6 bases; unmatched junction nucleotides: 6. The CDR3 DNA follows: TGCAGTGCTAGTCAACTAGCGGGAGTTGCCGGGGAGCTGTTTTTT. It translates to CSASQLAGVAGELFF.

The DNA of the CDR3 is TGTGCCAGCAGCTTCCGGGACAGGGGGCGCGAGCAGTACTTC. Protein sequence: CASSFRDRGREQYF. The chain is built from TRBV5-4 and TRBJ2-7, with TRBD1 matching 12 bases. The V gene's germline CDR1 is SGHNT and CDR2 YYREEE (reference sequence). The CDR3 covers 14 residues. After removal of 2 bases from V and 6 bases from J, the junction contained 3 bases not matched to a gene. Variable domain in full (rest from reference TRBV5-4 and TRBJ2-7): ETGVTQSPTHLIKTRGQQVTLRCSSQSGHNTVSWYQQALGQGPQFIFQYYREEENGRGNFPPRFSGLQFPNYSSELNVNALELDDSALYLCASSFRDRGREQYFGPGTRLTVT.

The chain couples TRBV27 to TRBJ1-2; D gene ambiguous. The ends were cut back, 7 bases at V and 4 bases at J, with 13 bases in the middle. Germline V gives CDR1 MNHEY, CDR2 SMNVEV (reference sequence). The CDR3 consists of 13 residues. The CDR3 coding sequence is TGTGCCAGCAAGTTTACAGCGGCCTATGGCTACACCTTC. This sequence encodes CASKFTAAYGYTF.

CDR3 sequence (DNA): TGTGCCAGCAGTCCACAATTATTCCTAGCGGGACTCACCGGGGAGCTGTTTTTT. Translated, it gives CASSPQLFLAGLTGELFF. The rearrangement links TRBV4-2 to TRBJ2-2; TRBD2 aligns across 9 bases. This CDR3 region has 18 residues. Per germline, CDR1 LGHNA and CDR2 YNFKEQ. The junction had 15 bases not matched to a gene; V was cut back by 6 bases and J by 4 bases.

The chain employs TRBV12-3 or TRBV12-4 and TRBJ2-1; D gene unclear. Between the trimmed V and J ends, which lost 10 bases and 4 bases, there was a span of 14 bases. The CDR3 totals 13 residues. The DNA of the CDR3 is TGTGCCAATTCCTTCGCCGGTTACAATGAGCAGTTCTTC. This codes for CANSFAGYNEQFF.

The chain carries TRBV27 and TRBJ1-1; possibly TRBD1 for D (5 bases). Trimming removed 1 base at V and 4 bases at J, with 7 bases between. The CDR3 has 13 amino acids. Germline CDR1 reads MNHEY; CDR2 reads SMNVEV (reference sequence). CDR3 residues: CASSLWRGTEAFF. The DNA of the CDR3 is TGTGCCAGCAGTTTATGGAGGGGCACTGAAGCTTTCTTT.

A remark on this clone: This sample also contains other DNA sequences that code for the same CDR3. The chain uses TRBV4-1 and TRBJ2-1, with 13 bases fitting TRBD2. Germline-derived CDR1 and CDR2 are MGHRA and YSYEKL. The CDR3 is made up of 15 amino acids. Trimming at V came to 6 bases and at J to 5 bases, leaving 4 bases not matched to a gene. As DNA, the CDR3 is TGCGCCAGCAGGTCGGGACTAGCGGGGAACAATGAGCAGTTCTTC. Translation gives CASRSGLAGNNEQFF.

This sequence joins TRBV5-1 and TRBJ1-1; 7 bases align to TRBD1. This CDR3 comprises 17 residues. The V and J ends lost 1 base and 10 bases, in that order; junction bases with no gene match: 19. In germline, CDR1 is SGHRS, CDR2 YFSETQ. In nucleotides, the CDR3 is TGCGCCAGCAGCTTGTCCTTAATGGCCGCAGGGGGAGATGGAGCTTTCTTT. This translates into CASSLSLMAAGGDGAFF.

As concerns this clone: The junction differs from germline at one of its ends, possibly a read error. CDR3 amino acids: CARSRRQGDTGELFF. CDR3 coding DNA: TGCGCCCGCAGCCGACGACAGGGCGACACCGGGGAGCTGTTTTTT. The V call is TRBV4-1, the J call TRBJ2-2, with 7 bases fitting TRBD1. The CDR3 length is 15 residues. The germline gives CDR1 MGHRA, CDR2 YSYEKL.

The chain combines TRBV2 with TRBJ1-5; D is perhaps TRBD1 (5 bases). The germline V gene encodes CDR1 SNHLY and CDR2 FYNNEI. The V gene lost 6 bases and the J gene lost 3 bases, with 12 bases spanning the gap. There are 14 residues in the CDR3. The CDR3 DNA sequence: TGTGCCAGCAGACCAACAGGAAACAATCAGCCCCAGCATTTT. It encodes CASRPTGNNQPQHF.

The rearrangement uses TRBV6-5 and TRBJ2-7, with unresolved D. V gave up 5 bases and J gave up 6 bases, with 14 bases separating them. The CDR3 sequence is 13 residues long. Germline V gene data show CDR1 as MNHEY and CDR2 as SVGAGI. This CDR3 reads CASSPGQALEQYF. The CDR3 region has the DNA TGTGCCAGCAGTCCTGGGCAGGCCCTCGAGCAGTACTTC.

V gene TRBV28 combines with J gene TRBJ2-7; D perhaps matches TRBD2 (6 bases). Germline V lookup: CDR1 MDHEN, CDR2 SYDVKM. The CDR3 totals 14 residues. Trimming took 6 bases from V and 7 from J, leaving 19 bases between them. This chain's CDR3 is CASSRRVALGEQYF. In DNA form, the CDR3 reads TGTGCCAGCAGCAGGAGGGTAGCTTTGGGGGAGCAGTACTTC.